The rows below give T cell receptor beta chains drawn from one sample of a study of PD-L1 blockade in urothelial cancer. Produced via immunoSEQ multiplex PCR; TCRdb's table is partial and in-frame only. Found here are 100,000 to 150,000 clones, 86% of them singletons; the top ten hold 2% to 2.5%. The specimen comprised PBMCs, sampled around atezolizumab (anti-PD-L1) treatment. The receptors shown here come from a man aged 45 to 65 with urothelial cancer. Each CDR3 is given with its conserved first and last residue. Fields, in order: CDR3 protein, CDR3 DNA, clone size, J gene, D gene, V gene. D genes are given only for firm matches. Rows give clone size only sometimes, using once, few, many, or a class for an expanded clone.

CASSNLAGGNNEQFF TGTGCCAGTAGTAACCTAGCGGGAGGTAACAATGAGCAGTTCTTC NA TRBJ2-1 TRBD2 TRBV19
CASSLGSGSRETQYF TGTGCCAGCAGCTTGGGTAGCGGGAGTAGAGAGACCCAGTACTTC NA TRBJ2-5 TRBD2 TRBV11-2
CASSAEYRGPDVNYGYTF TGTGCCAGCAGCGCCGAATACAGGGGGCCCGATGTTAACTATGGCTACACCTTC NA TRBJ1-2 TRBD1 TRBV7-9
CASSLAGTGSLGTEAFF TGTGCCAGCAGCTTGGCCGGGACAGGGTCGCTGGGGACTGAAGCTTTCTTT NA TRBJ1-1 TRBD1 TRBV5-5
CASSYSMVGTGELFF TGTGCCAGCAGTTACTCGATGGTCGGTACCGGGGAGCTGTTTTTT NA TRBJ2-2 NA TRBV6-5
CAISESGLATNYNEQFF TGTGCCATCAGTGAGTCAGGGCTAGCCACGAACTACAATGAGCAGTTCTTC NA TRBJ2-1 NA TRBV10-3
CASSQTSTEGETQYF TGCGCCAGCAGTCAGACCTCAACGGAGGGGGAGACCCAGTACTTC NA TRBJ2-5 NA TRBV23-1
CASSLGAVSRTDTQYF TGCGCCAGCAGCTTGGGGGCAGTCTCTCGCACAGATACGCAGTATTTT few TRBJ2-3 NA TRBV5-1
CASSLVGSTDTQYF TGTGCCAGCAGCTTAGTCGGTTCCACAGATACGCAGTATTTT NA TRBJ2-3 NA TRBV7-6
CASSSGKKRSETQYF TGTGCCAGTAGTTCCGGGAAAAAGCGCTCGGAGACCCAGTACTTC NA TRBJ2-5 NA TRBV19
CASSPQGALNYGYTF TGTGCCAGCAGCCCCCAGGGGGCGCTGAACTATGGCTACACCTTC NA TRBJ1-2 TRBD1 TRBV11-2
CAWTAQGANEKLFF TGTGCCTGGACCGCACAGGGGGCTAATGAAAAACTGTTTTTT NA TRBJ1-4 TRBD1 TRBV30
CASSFRQGTYNEQFF TGCGCCAGCAGCTTCCGGCAGGGCACCTACAATGAGCAGTTCTTC once TRBJ2-1 NA TRBV5-1
CATSTRASGRIGEQFF TGTGCCACCAGCACGAGGGCTAGCGGGAGAATTGGTGAGCAGTTCTTC NA TRBJ2-1 TRBD2 TRBV15
CASSLGGLAGGAGELFF TGTGCCAGCAGCTTAGGTGGGCTAGCGGGAGGAGCCGGGGAGCTGTTTTTT NA TRBJ2-2 TRBD2 TRBV11-2
CASSLRTVRSTSTDTQYF TGCGCCAGCAGCCTCCGGACAGTGAGGAGTACTAGCACAGATACGCAGTATTTT NA TRBJ2-3 NA TRBV4-1
CASSITSAYEQYF TGTGCCAGCAGTATTACTAGCGCTTACGAGCAGTACTTC NA TRBJ2-7 TRBD2 TRBV28
CASSRTSGSPDTQYF TGTGCCAGCAGTAGGACTAGCGGGAGTCCAGATACGCAGTATTTT NA TRBJ2-3 TRBD2 TRBV6-1
CASSLEGAVNSPLHF TGCGCCAGCAGCTTGGAGGGGGCGGTTAATTCACCCCTCCACTTT NA TRBJ1-6 TRBD1 TRBV5-1
CASSQELRGTNYGYTF TGTGCCAGCAGCCAAGAGTTGAGAGGGACAAACTATGGCTACACCTTC NA TRBJ1-2 NA TRBV4-2
CATSPQMEGAAFF TGTGCCACCTCTCCCCAGATGGAGGGTGCGGCTTTCTTT NA TRBJ1-1 NA TRBV15
CASSLDSGTETQYF TGCGCCAGCAGCTTAGACAGTGGCACGGAGACCCAGTACTTC NA TRBJ2-5 NA TRBV5-1